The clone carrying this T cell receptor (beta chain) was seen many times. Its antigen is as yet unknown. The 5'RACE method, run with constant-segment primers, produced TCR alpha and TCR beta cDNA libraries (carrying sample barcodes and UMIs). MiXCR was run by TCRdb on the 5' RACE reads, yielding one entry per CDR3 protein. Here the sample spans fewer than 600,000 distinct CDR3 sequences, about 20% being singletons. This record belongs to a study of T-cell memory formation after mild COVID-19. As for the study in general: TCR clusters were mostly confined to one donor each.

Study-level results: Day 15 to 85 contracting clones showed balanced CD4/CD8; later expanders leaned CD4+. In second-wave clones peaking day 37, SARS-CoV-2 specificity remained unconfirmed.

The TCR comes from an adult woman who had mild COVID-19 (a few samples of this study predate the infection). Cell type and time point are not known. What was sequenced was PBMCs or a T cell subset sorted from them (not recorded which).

CDR3 region: CASSFPGRGEQYF. The CDR3 DNA is TGTGCCAGCAGTTTTCCAGGTCGTGGCGAGCAGTACTTC. V is TRBV12-3 or TRBV12-4 and J is TRBJ2-7; D unclear. The ends were cut back, 3 bases at V and 6 bases at J, with 12 bases in the middle. The CDR3 is 13 residues long.